Given below is one TCR beta chain in context. The CDR3 contains 16 residues. The V end was cut by 1 base, the J end by 6 bases, with 17 bases between. CDR1 LNHNV and CDR2 YYDKDF come from the germline V gene (reference sequence). This specimen belongs to a study of blood T cell repertoires in COVID-19. Study-wide context: Sources were T cells, B-cell-depleted T cells, or PBMCs; the material itself was cDNA or gDNA.

The study recruited people aged roughly 18 to 95 years across about two dozen US areas. Before they entered the study, exposed participants had met a COVID-19 case within 2 weeks. Methods used by the authors: Using reference gene primer amplification, nucleated cell counts were estimated. Profiling relied on immunoSEQ multiplex PCR, and the TCRdb table lists in-frame clones only, not all of them. The D gene and trimming were derived from the DNA, and the V and J assignments and clone size from that table. The sample lists 200,000 to 250,000 clones, roughly 89% occurring once. This TCR was recovered from a young man who had been exposed to COVID-19. The chain has TRBV15 and TRBJ2-3, with a possible D match to TRBD2 (7 bases). The sequenced sample was PBMCs or T cells enriched from blood (not recorded which). Written as DNA, the CDR3 is TGTGCCACCAGCAGAGTTGGGGGGGCCAGTTCGGATACGCAGTATTTT. As protein: CATSRVGGASSDTQYF.